These 5 T cell receptor beta chains were sequenced from one sample in a study of T cells in Graves' hyperthyroidism and ophthalmopathy. From RNA transcripts, TCR beta CDR3 regions were amplified. HTBI primers were employed in a first-round RT-PCR of the TCR CDR3. TCRdb re-called the multiplex PCR reads with MiXCR, one entry per CDR3 protein. Of 730,000 or so distinct CDR3 sequences listed, about 17% are singletons. The sequencing sample was made of blood. Source of these receptors: a woman between 50 and 59 years old with Graves' hyperthyroidism that later progressed to Graves' ophthalmopathy.

This clonotype came up once. The gene calls are TRBV6-1 and TRBJ1-5; D call uncertain. V was shortened by 8 bases and J by 5 bases, with 10 bases between the two germline ends. Germline V gene sequence: CDR1 MNHNS, CDR2 SASEGT. This CDR3 comprises 12 residues. The chain's CDR3 is CASLGFDQPQHF. CDR3 DNA sequence: TGTGCCAGCCTCGGGTTCGATCAGCCCCAGCATTTT.

This rearrangement joins TRBV11-2 to TRBJ2-5; D gene unclear. The CDR3 loop spans 14 amino acids. CDR1 SGHAT and CDR2 FQNNGV come from the germline V gene. The V and J ends lost 7 bases and 3 bases respectively, with 15 bases between them. The CDR3 reads CASNPRTSEETQYF. CDR3 nucleotides: TGTGCCAGCAACCCTCGGACCTCCGAAGAGACCCAGTACTTC.

This clonotype was counted many times. V and J are TRBV20-1 and TRBJ1-4; 9 bases are shared with TRBD1. This CDR3 comprises 14 residues. After removal of 5 bases from V and 6 bases from J, the junction contained 7 bases not matched to a gene. Germline V gene sequence: CDR1 DFQATT, CDR2 SNEGSKA (reference sequence). The DNA of the CDR3 is TGCAGTGCTTCCCGGACAGGGGACGATGAAAAACTGTTTTTT. Encoded protein: CSASRTGDDEKLFF.

Many counts were recorded for this clonotype. The CDR3 DNA is TGTGCCAGCAGCACGACAGGGACCAATGAAGCTTTCTTT. This codes for CASSTTGTNEAFF. The chain has TRBV12-3 or TRBV12-4 and TRBJ1-1; 7 bases match TRBD1. V shed 6 bases, J shed 7 bases, and the junction held 8 bases outside the gene matches. This CDR3 region has 13 residues.

J is TRBJ2-7 and V is TRBV29-1, with 12 bases matching TRBD2. The CDR3 has 16 amino acids. The V gene's germline CDR1 is SQVTM and CDR2 ANQGSEA. The junction had 10 bases not matched to a gene; V was cut back by 7 bases and J by 0 bases. The CDR3 coding sequence is TGCAGCGCCTCGGGACTAGCGGGCACATTCTCCTACGAGCAGTACTTC. Translating it yields CSASGLAGTFSYEQYF.